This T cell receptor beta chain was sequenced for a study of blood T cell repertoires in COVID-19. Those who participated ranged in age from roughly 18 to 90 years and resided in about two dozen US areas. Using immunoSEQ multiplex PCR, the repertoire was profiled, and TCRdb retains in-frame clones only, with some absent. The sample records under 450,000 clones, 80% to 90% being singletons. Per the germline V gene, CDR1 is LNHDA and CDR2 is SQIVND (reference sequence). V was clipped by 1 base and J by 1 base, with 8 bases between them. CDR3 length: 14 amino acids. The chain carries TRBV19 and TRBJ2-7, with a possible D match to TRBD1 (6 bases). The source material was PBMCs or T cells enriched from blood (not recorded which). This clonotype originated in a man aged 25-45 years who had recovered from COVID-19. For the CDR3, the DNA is TGTGCCAGTAGTATAGCTACAGGGTCCTACGAGCAGTACTTC. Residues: CASSIATGSYEQYF.